What follows are 7 T cell receptor beta chains derived from one specimen sequenced in a study of blood T cell repertoires in COVID-19. Measured with immunoSEQ multiplex PCR; TCRdb has only the in-frame clones, and not every one. Seen here are hundreds of thousands of clones, over 65% observed once, and the top ten hold 3.3%. Sequenced input: peripheral blood. The receptors were gathered from an elderly woman with acute or convalescent COVID-19.

This rearrangement joins TRBV19 to TRBJ2-1; a possible D gene is TRBD2 (5 bases). The CDR3 runs to 14 residues. With 3 bases removed from V and 8 bases from J, the gap between germline ends came to 14 bases. Germline V gene lookup returns CDR1 LNHDA and CDR2 SQIVND (reference sequence). CDR3 sequence: CASSIPQRVYEQFF. Written as DNA, the CDR3 is TGTGCCAGTAGTATCCCCCAGAGGGTCTATGAGCAGTTCTTC.

The genes are TRBV2 and TRBJ2-3, with D perhaps TRBD2 (6 bases). V lost 1 base and J lost 0, with 11 bases in between. The CDR3 is 16 amino acids. The germline V gene encodes CDR1 SNHLY and CDR2 FYNNEI. The CDR3 sequence: CASSEGGGPSTDTQYF. CDR3 DNA: TGTGCCAGCAGTGAAGGGGGAGGCCCGAGCACAGATACGCAGTATTTT.

The J gene is TRBJ2-1, the V gene TRBV5-1; 11 bases map to TRBD2. The V gene's germline CDR1 is SGHRS and CDR2 YFSETQ. The V and J ends lost 4 bases and 12 bases, in that order; junction bases with no gene match: 12. The CDR3 is 15 residues long. CDR3 in DNA: TGCGCCAGCAGCCCGGAGGCTAGCGGGGGGCGGGGGCAGTTCTTC. Its translation: CASSPEASGGRGQFF.

The chain's CDR3 is CASSALAGGLQETQYF. The CDR3 coding sequence is TGTGCCAGTAGTGCCCTAGCGGGGGGGCTCCAAGAGACCCAGTACTTC. V gene TRBV19 combines with J gene TRBJ2-5; the match to TRBD2 covers 12 bases. Germline V gene sequence: CDR1 LNHDA, CDR2 SQIVND (reference sequence). The CDR3 contains 16 residues. V was clipped by 5 bases and J by 1 base; unmatched bases: 5.

The chain carries TRBV4-2 and TRBJ2-1; TRBD2 matches at 11 bases. Losses at the gene ends were 5 bases for V and 5 bases for J; bases not matched to a gene: 8. The CDR3 is 16 residues long. Germline CDR1 and CDR2: LGHNA and YNFKEQ. The DNA for the CDR3 is TGTGCCAGCAGCAACACGGGACTAGCGGTCGACAATGAGCAGTTCTTC. Protein product: CASSNTGLAVDNEQFF.

This sequence joins TRBV7-2 and TRBJ1-5; D is possibly TRBD1 (5 bases). Trimming stripped 6 bases from V and 3 bases from J, with 15 bases between. Germline V lookup: CDR1 SGHTA, CDR2 FQGNSA. The CDR3 covers 15 residues. The CDR3 DNA reads TGTGCCAGCAGGATGGGCGGGGGTCACAATCAGCCCCAGCATTTT. As protein: CASRMGGGHNQPQHF.

The chain uses TRBV27 and TRBJ2-2; D may be TRBD2 (7 bases). The V end was cut by 6 bases, the J end by 5 bases, with 19 bases between. The CDR3 contains 16 residues. From germline, CDR1 is MNHEY and CDR2 SMNVEV (reference sequence). Here the CDR3 DNA reads TGTGCCAGCAGACCGAGGGGGGGCTCGGGGACCGGGGAGCTGTTTTTT. Translating gives CASRPRGGSGTGELFF.